This entry lists 2 T cell receptor beta chains sequenced from one sample in a study of blood T cell repertoires in COVID-19. The method was immunoSEQ multiplex PCR; TCRdb's version includes in-frame clones alone and lacks a portion of them. The profile shows roughly 350,000 clones, 91% of them singletons. The material sequenced was peripheral blood. These receptors were taken from a woman in her late teens or twenties who had recovered from COVID-19.

This chain connects TRBV5-1 to TRBJ2-3; 7 bases map to TRBD1. The germline V gene has CDR1 SGHRS and CDR2 YFSETQ. This CDR3 spans 15 amino acids. The V segment lost 5 bases and the J segment 1 base; nucleotides outside the gene matches: 7. CDR3 in DNA: TGCGCCAGCAGAGGTAGGGGGCTAGGCACAGATACGCAGTATTTT. This translates into CASRGRGLGTDTQYF.

The chain combines TRBV5-1 with TRBJ2-2; 11 bases fit TRBD2. The CDR3 loop spans 15 amino acids. From germline, CDR1 is SGHRS and CDR2 YFSETQ. J was trimmed by 7 bases and V by 0 bases; bases with no gene match: 2. The CDR3 nucleotides are TGCGCCAGCAGCTTGGCTGGGACTAGCGGCGGGGAGCTGTTTTTT. Translated, it gives CASSLAGTSGGELFF.